The rows below give T cell receptor beta chains drawn from one sample of a study of monozygotic twins with inflammatory bowel disease. TCRdb re-called the 5' RACE reads; every CDR3 protein appears as one record, without DNA. The specimen's table records about 210,000 distinct CDR3 sequences. The specimen sequenced was blood. These receptor sequences come from a human donor with ulcerative colitis or Crohn's disease, or a healthy co-twin of an affected twin (not recorded which). CDR3s include the opening cysteine and the closing phenylalanine or tryptophan.

V gene,J gene,CDR3 protein
TRBV7-3,TRBJ2-1,CASSLQGTSGNEQFF
TRBV29-1,TRBJ1-1,CSVSPPYMNTEAFF
TRBV3-1,TRBJ2-5,CASSQGRTGALRETQYF
TRBV5-1,TRBJ2-5,CASSSGPRSQETQYF
TRBV20-1,TRBJ2-4,CSARPSGSGGNIQYF
TRBV7-6,TRBJ2-1,CASSRSGASSYNEQFF
TRBV6-6,TRBJ2-1,CASNLLRNEQFF
TRBV6-5,TRBJ1-1,CASSYSWTLNTEAFF
TRBV27,TRBJ1-3,CASSQGFSGNTIYF
TRBV14,TRBJ1-1,CASSHRWARNTEAFF
TRBV6-6,TRBJ1-6,CASMDRNNSPLHF
TRBV6-6,TRBJ1-5,CASSSRGANQPQHF
TRBV20-1,TRBJ2-7,CSAPGQGAPEQYF
TRBV7-2,TRBJ1-1,CASSFMMTEAFF
TRBV18,TRBJ2-3,CASSPGQGRLTQYF
TRBV7-9,TRBJ2-5,CASAAGGGQETQYF
TRBV10-3,TRBJ1-2,CAISQRSGYTF
TRBV3-1,TRBJ2-3,CASSPRSYRRGIPGDTQYF
TRBV12-3/TRBV12-4,TRBJ2-5,CASSGVLAPQETQYF
TRBV12-3/TRBV12-4,TRBJ2-1,CASSLAPGREQFF
TRBV12-2,TRBJ1-2,CASRPAPRSYTF
TRBV5-1,TRBJ2-2,CASSAGVLAGTGELFF
TRBV27,TRBJ2-7,CASSFSGSGEQYF
TRBV2,TRBJ1-1,CASSALGGANTEAFF
TRBV24-1,TRBJ2-1,CATSDRTGGHPDEQFF
TRBV5-1,TRBJ1-4,CASSLPRPGEKLFF
TRBV20-1,TRBJ1-1,CSAGGDVEAFF
TRBV20-1,TRBJ2-1,CSALRTSGYNEQFF
TRBV11-2,TRBJ2-7,CASSLENSLAGGPPRRTYEQYF
TRBV12-3/TRBV12-4,TRBJ2-1,CASSRGGTLYNEQFF
TRBV18,TRBJ1-1,CASSPSEKGLNTEAFF
TRBV29-1,TRBJ2-1,CSVERQGGRNEQFF
TRBV9,TRBJ2-2,CASSPGRASGTGELFF
TRBV5-1,TRBJ2-2,CASSLKNPVGTGELFF
TRBV20-1,TRBJ1-2,CSAPPTSGPYGYTF
TRBV7-2,TRBJ2-7,CASSLGGGGAVYEQYF
TRBV4-1,TRBJ1-1,CASSQPWVFVGMNTEAFF
TRBV20-1,TRBJ2-1,CSATGLAATFSYNEQFF
TRBV7-2,TRBJ1-1,CASSFLTEAFF
TRBV28,TRBJ1-1,CASSTAGHTEAFF